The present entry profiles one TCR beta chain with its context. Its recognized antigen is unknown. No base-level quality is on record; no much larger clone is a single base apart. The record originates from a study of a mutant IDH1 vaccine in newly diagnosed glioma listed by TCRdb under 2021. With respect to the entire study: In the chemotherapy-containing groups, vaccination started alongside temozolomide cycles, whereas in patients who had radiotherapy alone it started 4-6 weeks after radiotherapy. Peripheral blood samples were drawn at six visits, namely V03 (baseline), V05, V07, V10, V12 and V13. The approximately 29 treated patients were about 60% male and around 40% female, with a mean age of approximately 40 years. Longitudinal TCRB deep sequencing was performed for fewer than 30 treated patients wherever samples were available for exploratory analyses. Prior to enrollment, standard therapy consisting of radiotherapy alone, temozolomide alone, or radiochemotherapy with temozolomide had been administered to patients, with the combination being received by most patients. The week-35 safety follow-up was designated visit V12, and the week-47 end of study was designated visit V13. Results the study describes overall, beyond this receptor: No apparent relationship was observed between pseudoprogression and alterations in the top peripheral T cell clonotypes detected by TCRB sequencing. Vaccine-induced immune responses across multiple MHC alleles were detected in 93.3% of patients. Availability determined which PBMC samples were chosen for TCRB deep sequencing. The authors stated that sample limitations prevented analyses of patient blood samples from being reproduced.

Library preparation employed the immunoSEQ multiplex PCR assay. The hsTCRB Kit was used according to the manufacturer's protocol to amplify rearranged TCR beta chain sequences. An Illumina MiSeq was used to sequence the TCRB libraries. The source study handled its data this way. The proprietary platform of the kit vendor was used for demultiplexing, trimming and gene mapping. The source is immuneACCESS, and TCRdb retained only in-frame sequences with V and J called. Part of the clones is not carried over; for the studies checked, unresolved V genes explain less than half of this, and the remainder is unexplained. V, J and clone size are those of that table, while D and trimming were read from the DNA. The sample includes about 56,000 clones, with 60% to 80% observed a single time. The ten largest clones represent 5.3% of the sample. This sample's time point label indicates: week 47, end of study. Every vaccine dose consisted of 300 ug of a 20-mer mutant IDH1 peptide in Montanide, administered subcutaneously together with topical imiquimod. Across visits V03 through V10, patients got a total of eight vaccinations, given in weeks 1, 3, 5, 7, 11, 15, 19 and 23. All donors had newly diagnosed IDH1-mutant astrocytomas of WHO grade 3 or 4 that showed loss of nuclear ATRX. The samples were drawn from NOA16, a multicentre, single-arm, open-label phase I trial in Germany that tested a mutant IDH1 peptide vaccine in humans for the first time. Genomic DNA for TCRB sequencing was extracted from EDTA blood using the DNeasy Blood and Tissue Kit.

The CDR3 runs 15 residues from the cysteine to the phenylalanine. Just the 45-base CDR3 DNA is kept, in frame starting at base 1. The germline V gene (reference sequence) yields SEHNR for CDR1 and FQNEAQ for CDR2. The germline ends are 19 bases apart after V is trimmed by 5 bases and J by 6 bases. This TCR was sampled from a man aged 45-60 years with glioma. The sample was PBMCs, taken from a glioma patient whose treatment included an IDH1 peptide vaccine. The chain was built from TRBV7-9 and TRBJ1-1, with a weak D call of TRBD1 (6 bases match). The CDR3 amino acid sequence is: CASSPMTGKGPEAFF. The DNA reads TGTGCCAGCAGCCCTATGACAGGTAAAGGGCCTGAAGCTTTCTTT.